These 15 T cell receptor beta chains originate from one sample sequenced in a study of T cell responses to AZD1222 COVID-19 vaccine. Repertoires were generated with immunoSEQ multiplex PCR, while TCRdb's copy carries only in-frame clones and drops some. The sample shows approximately 90,000 clones, around nine tenths of them seen only once. Specimen: peripheral blood, collected on day 0 of AZD1222 vaccination. The receptors stem from an adult in good health.

The chain couples TRBV12-3 or TRBV12-4 to TRBJ1-4; no clear D. V dropped 6 bases and J dropped 1 base, with 3 bases sitting between them. This CDR3 is 12 amino acids long. The CDR3 protein is CASRLTNEKLFF. The CDR3 DNA reads as TGTGCCAGCAGGTTAACTAATGAAAAACTGTTTTTT.

V and J are TRBV20-1 and TRBJ1-2; no clear D. Germline lookup yields CDR1 DFQATT and CDR2 SNEGSKA (reference sequence). V lost 6 bases and J lost 7, with 9 bases in between. The CDR3 is 10 amino acids. Written as DNA, the CDR3 is TGCAGTGCCCGGTCGGTTGGCTACACCTTC. Protein product: CSARSVGYTF.

The V and J genes are TRBV7-6 and TRBJ1-5; unclear D gene. Germline lookup yields CDR1 SGHVS and CDR2 FNYEAQ. This CDR3 spans 15 amino acids. V lost 4 bases and J 1 base, leaving 11 bases between the germline ends. DNA for the CDR3: TGTGCCAGCAGCTCGGGGTCCGGAAGCAATCAGCCCCAGCATTTT. Amino acid sequence: CASSSGSGSNQPQHF.

The CDR3 sequence: CASSLGPASSYEQYF. The CDR3 bases are TGTGCCAGCAGCTTAGGGCCAGCCTCATCCTACGAGCAGTACTTC. The chain carries TRBV11-3 and TRBJ2-7, with unresolved D. The CDR3 runs to 15 residues. In germline, CDR1 is SGHNT, CDR2 YENEEA. Trimming shortened V by 1 base and J by 1 base, and 11 bases separated the two germline ends.

This clone was seen just once. The rearrangement links TRBV27 to TRBJ1-1, with D hard to call. V shed 4 bases and J shed 1 base, with 7 bases lying between them. CDR1 is MNHEY, CDR2 SMNVEV, per germline (reference sequence). This CDR3 region has 13 residues. CDR3 loop: CASSSSQNTEAFF. The DNA of the CDR3 is TGTGCCAGCAGTTCCTCACAGAACACTGAAGCTTTCTTT.

J is TRBJ2-1 and V is TRBV25-1; 7 bases agree with TRBD1. V shed 2 bases, J shed 3 bases, and the junction held 4 bases outside the gene matches. The germline CDR1 and CDR2 sequences are MGHDK and SYGVNS. This CDR3 has 15 amino acids. The CDR3 protein is CASSEGTVVYNEQFF. The DNA of the CDR3 is TGTGCCAGCAGTGAAGGGACAGTGGTCTACAATGAGCAGTTCTTC. The full variable domain, rest sourced from reference TRBV25-1 and TRBJ2-1, is EADIYQTPRYLVIGTGKKITLECSQTMGHDKMYWYQQDPGMELHLIHYSYGVNSTEKGDLSSESTVSRIRTEHFPLTLESARPSHTSQYLCASSEGTVVYNEQFFGPGTRLTVL.

The chain joins TRBV5-1 to TRBJ2-5; no clear D. The CDR3 has 15 amino acids. V was cut by 0 bases and J by 0 bases, with 9 bases left in between. Germline V gives CDR1 SGHRS, CDR2 YFSETQ. In nucleotides, the CDR3 is TGCGCCAGCAGCTTGGGGGGTTCGAACCAAGAGACCCAGTACTTC. This encodes CASSLGGSNQETQYF.

This clone was recorded once. The chain joins TRBV29-1 to TRBJ2-7; 8 nucleotides align to TRBD1. This CDR3 contains 13 residues. V shed 4 bases, J shed 4 bases, and the junction held 6 bases outside the gene matches. Germline V lookup: CDR1 SQVTM, CDR2 ANQGSEA. The CDR3 DNA reads as TGCAGCGTTGCTGCAGGGGGCAGTTACGAGCAGTACTTC. Its protein is CSVAAGGSYEQYF.

CDR3 bases: TGTGCCAGCGAGCAAACCCGTACATCCTACGAGCAGTACTTC. Translating it yields CASEQTRTSYEQYF. The J gene is TRBJ2-7, the V gene TRBV2; the D is unclear. V was trimmed by 8 bases and J by 1 base, leaving 15 bases between them. The CDR3 is 14 residues long. CDR1 is SNHLY and CDR2 is FYNNEI in the germline V gene.

V gene TRBV19 combines with J gene TRBJ1-5; 7 bases map to TRBD1. Germline V gene sequence: CDR1 LNHDA, CDR2 SQIVND (reference sequence). The J segment lost 9 bases and the V segment lost 1 base, leaving 12 bases of the junction unmatched. This CDR3 region has 16 residues. Here the CDR3 reads CASSIGRQGGEWPQHF. In DNA form, the CDR3 reads TGTGCCAGTAGTATAGGTCGACAGGGAGGAGAGTGGCCCCAGCATTTT.

The chain joins TRBV14 to TRBJ1-1; D gene ambiguous. Trimming removed 0 bases from V and 5 bases from J, with 7 bases in between. The CDR3 extends over 13 amino acids. Per the germline V gene, CDR1 is SGHDN and CDR2 is FVKESK. CDR3 sequence reads: CASSQDMGTEAFF. CDR3 bases: TGTGCCAGCAGCCAAGATATGGGAACTGAAGCTTTCTTT.

This clone showed up just once. The chain recombines TRBV6-5 with TRBJ2-5; D is undetermined. Germline CDR1 MNHEY, CDR2 SVGAGI. The CDR3 is made up of 11 amino acids. V was trimmed by 6 bases and J by 1 base, leaving 3 bases between them. The CDR3 here is CASRFQETQYF. CDR3 nucleotide sequence: TGTGCCAGCAGATTCCAAGAGACCCAGTACTTC.

The sample holds a few counts of this clone. In DNA form, the CDR3 reads TGCGCCAGCAGTCCTCGGACAGCGGGGCCGAATGAGCAGTTCTTC. It specifies CASSPRTAGPNEQFF. The J gene is TRBJ2-1, the V gene TRBV5-1; TRBD2 is a possible D gene (7 bases). CDR1 is SGHRS and CDR2 is YFSETQ in the germline V gene. The CDR3 length is 15 residues. Trimming shortened V by 5 bases and J by 7 bases, and 19 bases separated the two germline ends.

The V call is TRBV28, the J call TRBJ1-2; D ambiguous. V was trimmed by 7 bases and J by 2 bases, leaving 14 bases between them. The CDR3 is 14 amino acids. Germline loops: CDR1 MDHEN, CDR2 SYDVKM. CDR3 nucleotides: TGTGCCAGCACCCCGGGAGGGAGAAACTATGGCTACACCTTC. This gives the protein CASTPGGRNYGYTF.

V usage is TRBV6-5 and J usage is TRBJ2-1; TRBD1 agrees at 7 bases. With 6 bases clipped from V and 8 bases from J, the junction kept 7 bases outside the gene matches. The CDR3 length is 13 residues. CDR1 is MNHEY, CDR2 SVGAGI, per germline. Here the CDR3 reads CASSGTGVDEQFF. The CDR3 DNA sequence: TGTGCCAGCAGCGGCACAGGGGTCGATGAGCAGTTCTTC.